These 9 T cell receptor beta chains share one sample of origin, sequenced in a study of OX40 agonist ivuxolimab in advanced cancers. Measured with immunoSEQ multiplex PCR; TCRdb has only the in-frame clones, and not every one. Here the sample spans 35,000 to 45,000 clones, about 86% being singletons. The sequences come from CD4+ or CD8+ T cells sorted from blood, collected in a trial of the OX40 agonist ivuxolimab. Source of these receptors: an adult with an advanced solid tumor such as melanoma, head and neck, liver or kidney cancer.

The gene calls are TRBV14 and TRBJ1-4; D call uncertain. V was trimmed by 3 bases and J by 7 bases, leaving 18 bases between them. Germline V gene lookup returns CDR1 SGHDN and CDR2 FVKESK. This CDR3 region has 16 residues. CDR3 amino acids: CASSQYQIGPGEKLFF. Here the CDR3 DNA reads TGTGCCAGCAGCCAGTACCAAATCGGACCGGGTGAAAAACTGTTTTTT. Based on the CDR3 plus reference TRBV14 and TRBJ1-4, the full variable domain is EAGVTQFPSHSVIEKGQTVTLRCDPISGHDNLYWYRRVMGKEIKFLLHFVKESKQDESGMPNNRFLAERTGGTYSTLKVQPAELEDSGVYFCASSQYQIGPGEKLFFGSGTQLSVL.

The CDR3 DNA reads TGTGCCAGCAGTTTAAACAGGGCGGGCGTGGAGGAAAAACTGTTTTTT. It is translated as CASSLNRAGVEEKLFF. V is TRBV27 and J is TRBJ1-4, with a tentative D call TRBD1 (6 bases). This CDR3 contains 16 residues. CDR1 is MNHEY, CDR2 SMNVEV, per germline (reference sequence). V lost 2 bases, J lost 8 bases, and 18 bases lay in between. The variable domain in full, with the rest retrieved from reference TRBV27 and TRBJ1-4, is EAQVTQNPRYLITVTGKKLTVTCSQNMNHEYMSWYRQDPGLGLRQIYYSMNVEVTDKGDVPEGYKVSRKEKRNFPLILESPSPNQTSLYFCASSLNRAGVEEKLFFGSGTQLSVL.

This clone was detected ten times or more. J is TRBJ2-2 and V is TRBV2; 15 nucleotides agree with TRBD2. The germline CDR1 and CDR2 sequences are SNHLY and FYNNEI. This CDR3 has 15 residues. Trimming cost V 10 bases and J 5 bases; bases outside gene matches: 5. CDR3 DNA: TGTGCCACCGGACTAGCGGGGGGGCGAACCGGGGAGCTGTTTTTT. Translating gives CATGLAGGRTGELFF.

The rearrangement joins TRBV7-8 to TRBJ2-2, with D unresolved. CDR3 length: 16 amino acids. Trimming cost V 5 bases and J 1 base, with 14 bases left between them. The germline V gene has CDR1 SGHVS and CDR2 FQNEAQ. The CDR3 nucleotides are TGTGCCAGCAGCGCTACAGAGAACTTGAACACCGGGGAGCTGTTTTTT. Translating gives CASSATENLNTGELFF.

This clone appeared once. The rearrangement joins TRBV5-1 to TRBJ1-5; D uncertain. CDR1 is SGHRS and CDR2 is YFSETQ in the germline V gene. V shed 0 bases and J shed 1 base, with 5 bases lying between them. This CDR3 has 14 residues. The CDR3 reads CASSLDPSNQPQHF. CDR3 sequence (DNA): TGCGCCAGCAGCTTGGACCCAAGCAATCAGCCCCAGCATTTT.

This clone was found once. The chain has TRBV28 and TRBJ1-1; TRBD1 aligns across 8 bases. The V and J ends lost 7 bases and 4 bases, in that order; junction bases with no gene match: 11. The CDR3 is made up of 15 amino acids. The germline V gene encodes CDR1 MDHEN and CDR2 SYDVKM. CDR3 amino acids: CASTRSDRGPTEAFF. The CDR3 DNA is TGTGCCAGCACTCGATCCGACAGGGGACCCACTGAAGCTTTCTTT.

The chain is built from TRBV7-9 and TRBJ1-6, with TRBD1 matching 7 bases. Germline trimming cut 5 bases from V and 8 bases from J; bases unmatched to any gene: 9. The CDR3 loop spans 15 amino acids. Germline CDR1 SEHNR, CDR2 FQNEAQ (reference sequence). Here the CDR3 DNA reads TGTGCCAGCAGCGATGACAGGGAGATTGATTCACCCCTCCACTTT. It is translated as CASSDDREIDSPLHF.

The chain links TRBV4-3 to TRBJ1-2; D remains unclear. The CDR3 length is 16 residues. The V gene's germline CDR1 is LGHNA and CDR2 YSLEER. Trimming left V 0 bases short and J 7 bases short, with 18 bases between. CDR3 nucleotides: TGCGCCAGCAGCCAAGAGGTGAGGAGCATCAAGCTTGGCTACACCTTC. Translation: CASSQEVRSIKLGYTF.

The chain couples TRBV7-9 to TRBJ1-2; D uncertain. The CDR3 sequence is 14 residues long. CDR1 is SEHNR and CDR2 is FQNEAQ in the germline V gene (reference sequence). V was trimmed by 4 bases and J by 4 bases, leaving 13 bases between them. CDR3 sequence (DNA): TGTGCCAGCAGCTCTGAAAGTTGGAGCTATGGCTACACCTTC. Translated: CASSSESWSYGYTF. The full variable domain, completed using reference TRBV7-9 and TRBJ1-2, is DTGVSQNPRHKITKRGQNVTFRCDPISEHNRLYWYRQTLGQGPEFLTYFQNEAQLEKSRLLSDRFSAERPKGSFSTLEIQRTEQGDSAMYLCASSSESWSYGYTFGSGTRLTVV.